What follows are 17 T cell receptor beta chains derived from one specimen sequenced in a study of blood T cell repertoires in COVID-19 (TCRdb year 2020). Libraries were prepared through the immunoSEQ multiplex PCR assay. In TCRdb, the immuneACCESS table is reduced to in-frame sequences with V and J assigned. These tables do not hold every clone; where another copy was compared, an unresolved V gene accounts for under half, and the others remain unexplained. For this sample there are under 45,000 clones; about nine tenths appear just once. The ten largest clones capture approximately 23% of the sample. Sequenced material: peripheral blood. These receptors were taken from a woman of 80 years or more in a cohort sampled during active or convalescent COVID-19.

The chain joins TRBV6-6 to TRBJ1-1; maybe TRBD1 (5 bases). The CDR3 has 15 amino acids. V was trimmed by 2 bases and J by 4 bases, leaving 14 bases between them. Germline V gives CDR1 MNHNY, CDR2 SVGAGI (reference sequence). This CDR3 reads CASSYVQGTGTEAFF. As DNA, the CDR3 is TGTGCCAGCAGTTACGTTCAGGGAACGGGCACTGAAGCTTTCTTT.

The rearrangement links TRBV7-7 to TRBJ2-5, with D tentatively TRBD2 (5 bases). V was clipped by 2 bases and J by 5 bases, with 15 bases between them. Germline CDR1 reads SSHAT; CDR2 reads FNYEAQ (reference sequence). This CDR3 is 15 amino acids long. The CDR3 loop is CASSLLGRGGETQYF. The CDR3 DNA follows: TGTGCCAGCAGCTTATTGGGCCGGGGTGGGGAGACCCAGTACTTC.

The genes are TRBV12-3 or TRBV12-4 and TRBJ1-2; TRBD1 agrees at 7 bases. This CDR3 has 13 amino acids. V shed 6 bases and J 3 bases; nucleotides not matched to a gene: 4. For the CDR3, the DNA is TGTGCCAGCAGCCCCGGGACAGACTATGGCTACACCTTC. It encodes CASSPGTDYGYTF.

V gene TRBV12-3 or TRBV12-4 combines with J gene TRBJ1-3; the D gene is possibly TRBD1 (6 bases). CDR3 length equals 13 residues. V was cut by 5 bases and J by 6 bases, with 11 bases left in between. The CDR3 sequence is CASSRQEQNTIYF. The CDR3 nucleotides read TGTGCCAGCAGTCGACAGGAACAAAACACCATATATTTT.

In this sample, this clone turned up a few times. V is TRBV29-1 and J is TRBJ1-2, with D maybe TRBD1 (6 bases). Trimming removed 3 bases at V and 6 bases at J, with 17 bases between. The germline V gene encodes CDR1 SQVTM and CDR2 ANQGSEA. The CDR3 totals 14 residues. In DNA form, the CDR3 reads TGCAGCGTTGATGGGGTGGACAGCCCTAATGGCTACACCTTC. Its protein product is CSVDGVDSPNGYTF. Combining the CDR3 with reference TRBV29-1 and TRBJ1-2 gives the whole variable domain SAVISQKPSRDICQRGTSLTIQCQVDSQVTMMFWYRQQPGQSLTLIATANQGSEATYESGFVIDKFPISRPNLTFSTLTVSNMSPEDSSIYLCSVDGVDSPNGYTFGSGTRLTVV.

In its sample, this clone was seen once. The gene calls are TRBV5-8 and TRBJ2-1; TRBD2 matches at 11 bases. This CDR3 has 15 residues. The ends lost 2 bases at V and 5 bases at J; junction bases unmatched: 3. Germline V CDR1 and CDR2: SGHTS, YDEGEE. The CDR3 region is CASSLLGLADNEQFF. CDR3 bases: TGTGCCAGCAGCTTATTGGGACTAGCGGACAATGAGCAGTTCTTC.

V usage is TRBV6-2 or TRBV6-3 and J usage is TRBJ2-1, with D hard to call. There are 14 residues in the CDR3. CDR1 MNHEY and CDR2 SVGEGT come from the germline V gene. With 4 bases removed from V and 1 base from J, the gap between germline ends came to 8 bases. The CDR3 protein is CASSSELSYNEQFF. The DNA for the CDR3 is TGTGCCAGCAGTTCGGAGTTATCCTACAATGAGCAGTTCTTC.

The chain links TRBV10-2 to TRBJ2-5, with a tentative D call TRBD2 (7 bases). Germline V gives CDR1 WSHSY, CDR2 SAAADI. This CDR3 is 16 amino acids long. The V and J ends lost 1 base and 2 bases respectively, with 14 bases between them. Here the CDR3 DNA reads TGCGCCAGCAGTGAGTTTCTCAGGGGAGGGCAAGAGACCCAGTACTTC. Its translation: CASSEFLRGGQETQYF.

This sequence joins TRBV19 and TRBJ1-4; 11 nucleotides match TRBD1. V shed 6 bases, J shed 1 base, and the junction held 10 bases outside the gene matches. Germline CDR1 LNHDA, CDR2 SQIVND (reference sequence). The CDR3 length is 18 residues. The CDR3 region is CASRTRRGTGGTNEKLFF. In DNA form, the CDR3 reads TGTGCCAGTAGAACTCGACGAGGGACAGGGGGAACTAATGAAAAACTGTTTTTT.

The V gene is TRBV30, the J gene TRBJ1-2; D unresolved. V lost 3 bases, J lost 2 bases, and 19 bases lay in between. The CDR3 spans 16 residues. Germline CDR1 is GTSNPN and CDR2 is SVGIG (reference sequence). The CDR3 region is CAWRLGGLLGNYGYTF. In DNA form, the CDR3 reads TGTGCCTGGAGGCTAGGAGGCCTCTTGGGGAACTATGGCTACACCTTC.

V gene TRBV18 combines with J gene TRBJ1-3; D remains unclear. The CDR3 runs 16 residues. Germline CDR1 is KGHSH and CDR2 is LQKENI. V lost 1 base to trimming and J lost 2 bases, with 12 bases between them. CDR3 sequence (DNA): TGTGCCAGCTCACCACTTGTCCGAGAGGCTGGAAACACCATATATTTT. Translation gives CASSPLVREAGNTIYF. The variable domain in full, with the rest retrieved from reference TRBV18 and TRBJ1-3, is NAGVMQNPRHLVRRRGQEARLRCSPMKGHSHVYWYRQLPEEGLKFMVYLQKENIIDESGMPKERFSAEFPKEGPSILRIQQVVRGDSAAYFCASSPLVREAGNTIYFGEGSWLTVV.

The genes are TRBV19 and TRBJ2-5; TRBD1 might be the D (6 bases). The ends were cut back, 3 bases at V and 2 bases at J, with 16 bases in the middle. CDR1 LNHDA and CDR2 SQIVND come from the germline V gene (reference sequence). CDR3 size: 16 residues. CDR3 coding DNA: TGTGCCAGTAGTATTAGGAGGTCAGGGGCGCAAGAGACCCAGTACTTC. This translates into CASSIRRSGAQETQYF.

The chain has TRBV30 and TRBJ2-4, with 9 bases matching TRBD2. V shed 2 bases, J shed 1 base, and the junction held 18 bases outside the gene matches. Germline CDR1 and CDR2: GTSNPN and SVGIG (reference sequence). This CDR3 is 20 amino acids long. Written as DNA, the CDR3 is TGTGCCTGGAGTCATCCCCTGGGACTAGCCGATGAGGGGGCCAAAAACATTCAGTACTTC. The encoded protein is CAWSHPLGLADEGAKNIQYF.

The CDR3 nucleotides are TGTGCCTGGAGTCCGGGGAACTATGGCTACACCTTC. Translated, it gives CAWSPGNYGYTF. V is TRBV30 and J is TRBJ1-2; D unclear. V was shortened by 2 bases and J by 2 bases, with 6 bases between the two germline ends. Germline lookup yields CDR1 GTSNPN and CDR2 SVGIG (reference sequence). This CDR3 comprises 12 residues.

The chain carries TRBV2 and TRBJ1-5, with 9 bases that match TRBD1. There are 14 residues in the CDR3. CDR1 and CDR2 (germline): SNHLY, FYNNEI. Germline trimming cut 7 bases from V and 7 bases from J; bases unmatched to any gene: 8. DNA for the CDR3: TGTGCCAGCACTACACAGGGGGCAGACCAGCCCCAGCATTTT. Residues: CASTTQGADQPQHF. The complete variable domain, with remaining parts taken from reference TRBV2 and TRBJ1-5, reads EPEVTQTPSHQVTQMGQEVILRCVPISNHLYFYWYRQILGQKVEFLVSFYNNEISEKSEIFDDQFSVERPDGSNFTLKIRSTKLEDSAMYFCASTTQGADQPQHFGDGTRLSIL.

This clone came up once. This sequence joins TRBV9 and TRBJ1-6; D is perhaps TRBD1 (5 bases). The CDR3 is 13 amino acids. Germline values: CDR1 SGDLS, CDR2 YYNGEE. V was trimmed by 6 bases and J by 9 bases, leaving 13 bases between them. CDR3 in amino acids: CASNEGVVSPLHF. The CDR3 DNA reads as TGTGCCAGCAACGAAGGGGTTGTTTCACCCCTCCACTTT.

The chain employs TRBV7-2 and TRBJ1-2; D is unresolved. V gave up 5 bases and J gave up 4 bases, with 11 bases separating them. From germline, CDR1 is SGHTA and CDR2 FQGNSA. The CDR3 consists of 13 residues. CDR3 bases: TGTGCCAGCAGCCTATACGATGCCTATGGCTACACCTTC. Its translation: CASSLYDAYGYTF.